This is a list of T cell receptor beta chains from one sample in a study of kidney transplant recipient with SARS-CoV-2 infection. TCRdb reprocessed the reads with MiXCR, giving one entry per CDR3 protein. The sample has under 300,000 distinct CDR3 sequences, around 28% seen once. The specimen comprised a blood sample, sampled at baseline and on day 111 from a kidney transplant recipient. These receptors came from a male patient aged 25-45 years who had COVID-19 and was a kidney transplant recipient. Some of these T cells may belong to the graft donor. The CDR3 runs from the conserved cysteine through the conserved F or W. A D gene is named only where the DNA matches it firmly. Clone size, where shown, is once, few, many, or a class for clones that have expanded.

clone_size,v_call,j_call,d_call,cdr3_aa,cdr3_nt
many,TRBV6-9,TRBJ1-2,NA,CASSPLKPYGKTYGYTF,TGTGCCAGCAGTCCCCTGAAGCCTTACGGAAAGACCTATGGCTACACCTTC
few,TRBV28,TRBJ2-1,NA,CASSWEGGYNEQFF,TGTGCCAGCAGTTGGGAGGGGGGCTACAATGAGCAGTTCTTC
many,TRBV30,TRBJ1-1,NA,CAWSPTGNTEAFF,TGTGCCTGGAGTCCGACAGGGAACACTGAAGCTTTCTTT
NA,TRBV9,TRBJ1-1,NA,CASSVDPGRTVAEAFF,TGTGCCAGCAGCGTAGACCCAGGACGAACGGTTGCTGAAGCTTTCTTT
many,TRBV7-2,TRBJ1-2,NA,CASSLSSGPSFYGYTF,TGTGCCAGCAGCTTATCGTCGGGACCGAGCTTCTATGGCTACACCTTC
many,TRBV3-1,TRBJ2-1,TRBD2,CASSQDAGGGYNEQFF,TGTGCCAGCAGCCAAGATGCGGGAGGAGGATACAATGAGCAGTTCTTC
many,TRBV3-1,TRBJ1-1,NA,CASSTLGPISIRTEAFF,TGTGCCAGCAGCACGCTAGGTCCCATTTCAATTCGCACTGAAGCTTTCTTT
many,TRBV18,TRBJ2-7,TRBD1,CASSPGTELPYF,TGTGCCAGCTCTCCCGGGACAGAACTTCCGTACTTC
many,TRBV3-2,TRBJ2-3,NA,CASSQGSNTQYF,TGTGCCAGCAGCCAAGGAAGCAATACGCAGTATTTT
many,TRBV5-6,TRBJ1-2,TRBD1,CASSSVTGGNYGYTF,TGTGCCAGCAGCTCAGTGACAGGGGGTAACTATGGCTACACCTTC
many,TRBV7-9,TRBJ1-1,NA,CASRRAITEAFF,TGTGCCAGCAGGAGGGCAATTACTGAAGCTTTCTTT
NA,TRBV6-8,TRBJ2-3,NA,CARPTSGYAVF,TGTGCCAGGCCCACGTCGGGATACGCAGTATTT
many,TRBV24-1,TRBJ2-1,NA,CATSAQGYEQFF,TGTGCCACCAGTGCCCAGGGTTATGAGCAGTTCTTC
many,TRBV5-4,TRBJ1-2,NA,CASSLEQNFYGYTF,TGTGCCAGCAGCTTGGAACAGAACTTCTATGGCTACACCTTC
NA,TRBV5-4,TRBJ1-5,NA,CAGSLAGGQPQHF,TGTGCCGGCAGCTTGGCGGGGGGGCAGCCCCAGCATTTT
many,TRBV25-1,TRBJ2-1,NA,CASIHYNEQFF,TGTGCCAGCATTCACTACAATGAGCAGTTCTTC
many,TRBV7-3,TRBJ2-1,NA,CASSLLQSGPHNEQFF,TGTGCCAGCAGCTTGCTACAGTCGGGCCCTCACAATGAGCAGTTCTTC
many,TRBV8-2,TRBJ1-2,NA,CGSPMSDSRKTYGYTF,TGTGGCAGTCCTATGAGTGATAGCCGAAAGACCTATGGCTACACCTTC
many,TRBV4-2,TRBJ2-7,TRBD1,CASSQDQGAGSLEQYF,TGTGCCAGCAGCCAAGATCAGGGGGCGGGTTCGCTCGAGCAGTACTTC
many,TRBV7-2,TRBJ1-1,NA,CASMDQWNTEAFF,TGTGCCAGCATGGACCAGTGGAACACTGAAGCTTTCTTT
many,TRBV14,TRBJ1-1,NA,CASSLTGSLNTEAFF,TGTGCCAGCAGCCTGACCGGTTCCTTGAACACTGAAGCTTTCTTT
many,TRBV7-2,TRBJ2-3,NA,CASSQDPGGDTQYF,TGTGCCAGCAGCCAAGACCCTGGAGGGGATACGCAGTATTTT
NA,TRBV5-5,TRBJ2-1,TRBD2,CASSLRFSRTSSYNEQFF,TGTGCCAGCAGCTTGCGGTTTTCCCGGACTAGCTCCTACAATGAGCAGTTCTTC
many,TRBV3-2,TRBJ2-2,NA,CASTLGAAGELFF,TGTGCCAGCACCCTGGGGGCGGCCGGGGAGCTGTTTTTT
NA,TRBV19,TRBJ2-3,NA,CASMTAGVTDTQYF,TGTGCCAGTATGACGGCAGGGGTAACAGATACGCAGTATTTT
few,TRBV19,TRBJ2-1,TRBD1,CASSMSGQGAGNEQFF,TGTGCCAGTAGTATGTCGGGACAGGGGGCGGGGAATGAGCAGTTCTTC
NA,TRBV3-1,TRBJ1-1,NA,CAISQGGNTEAFF,TGTGCCATCAGCCAGGGAGGCAACACTGAAGCTTTCTTT